This T cell receptor beta chain appears in the sequencing data of a study of naive and memory T cell subsets. Whole-study findings and limits: In naive cells, over 95% of TCR sequences were seen only once.

The CDR3 runs to 15 residues. Trimming took 6 bases from V and 2 from J, leaving 16 bases between them. CDR1 and CDR2 from the germline V gene are MDHEN and SYDVKM. CMV status came from CD4+ IFNgamma after overnight CMV lysate stimulation. Two oligonucleotides, mixed equimolar, formed the beta constant-region primer covering TRBC1 and TRBC2. Nested alpha and beta constant-region primers with the SP2 primer drove four PCR rounds on ligated cDNA. TCRdb analysed the UMI-ligation and nested PCR reads with MiXCR anew, one entry per CDR3 protein. In the table there are about 120,000 distinct CDR3 sequences, approximately 37% of which are singletons. This clonotype was observed a handful of times. The target antigen is unknown.

The clonotype comes from a human donor in good health. The chain carries TRBV28 and TRBJ2-5, with D perhaps TRBD2 (5 bases). The sample comprised central memory CD4+ T cells from blood. The CDR3 DNA reads TGTGCCAGCAGCGCCCTAGCTGACCGGCAAGAGACCCAGTACTTC. Protein: CASSALADRQETQYF.